This T cell receptor (beta chain) was found in a study of Tregs in tolerant kidney transplant recipients. Germline values: CDR1 MNHNY, CDR2 SVGAGI (reference sequence). Trimming left V 8 bases short and J 0 bases short, with 20 bases between. The CDR3 contains 16 residues. This clone has only a few counts. Antigen specificity is unknown. This table comes from immunoSEQ multiplex PCR, and its TCRdb copy is limited to in-frame clones, with some not included. The table includes roughly 15,000 clones, 80% detected once. Study outcomes and limitations: Activated donor B cell expansion appeared to reveal the most relevant donor-specific TCRbeta repertoire. Findings come from small patient numbers and require larger validation. No direct test of biological reproducibility was done here.

Before regulatory T cell sorting, thawed PBMCs rested overnight at 37°C in approximately 200 IU/ml IL-2. This TCR came from a human donor who received a combined kidney and bone marrow transplant. The chain is built from TRBV6-6 and TRBJ2-7; possibly TRBD1 for D (6 bases). Sequences were derived from Tregs from blood, sampled before the transplant. The CDR3 region is CASGYGQLLYSYEQYF. CDR3 sequence (DNA): TGTGCCAGCGGATATGGACAGCTTCTTTACTCCTACGAGCAGTACTTC.